The 14 T cell receptor beta chains below come from one sample, sequenced in a study of T-cell memory formation after mild COVID-19. A single record per CDR3 protein comes from TCRdb applying MiXCR to the 5' RACE reads. The data hold just over 350,000 distinct CDR3 sequences, with around 15% observed a single time. The material sequenced was PBMCs or a T cell subset sorted from them (not recorded which). These TCRs come from a man aged 18 to 29 who had mild COVID-19 (a few samples of this study predate the infection). Cell type and time point are not known.

This sequence joins TRBV7-9 and TRBJ2-1, with 9 bases that match TRBD1. The CDR3 covers 15 residues. V shed 5 bases and J 3 bases; nucleotides not matched to a gene: 5. The germline V gene encodes CDR1 SEHNR and CDR2 FQNEAQ (reference sequence). CDR3 in amino acids: CASSQWGQGYNEQFF. The CDR3 DNA reads TGTGCCAGCAGCCAGTGGGGACAGGGCTACAATGAGCAGTTCTTC.

This clonotype was picked up a small number of times. The chain has TRBV6-5 and TRBJ1-2; tentative D call: TRBD1 (6 bases). The length of the CDR3 is 12 residues. CDR1 and CDR2 from the germline V gene are MNHEY and SVGAGI. The V end lost 5 bases, the J end lost 8 bases, and 12 bases lay between the germline ends. CDR3 nucleotide sequence: TGTGCCAGCAGTCCACAGGGTACCGGCTACACCTTC. This sequence encodes CASSPQGTGYTF.

This clonotype was seen only a few times. The V gene is TRBV20-1, the J gene TRBJ2-2; D call uncertain. The germline V gene has CDR1 DFQATT and CDR2 SNEGSKA (reference sequence). This CDR3 has 12 amino acids. V was shortened by 1 base and J by 4 bases, with 4 bases between the two germline ends. This CDR3 is CSARGGTGELFF. CDR3 DNA sequence: TGCAGTGCTAGAGGAGGCACCGGGGAGCTGTTTTTT.

This clonotype was observed a few times. In DNA, the CDR3 is TGTGCCAGCAGCCAAGCAGGACGGTGGAGGAGCCAGTACTTC. This encodes CASSQAGRWRSQYF. V gene TRBV3-1 combines with J gene TRBJ2-5; D perhaps matches TRBD2 (5 bases). Germline values: CDR1 LGHDT, CDR2 YNNKEL (reference sequence). Trimming pared 1 base from V and 10 bases from J, leaving 16 bases between. This CDR3 has 14 residues.

As to this clonotype: A junction boundary mismatches the germline segment, possibly from a read error. The rearrangement uses TRBV4-2 and TRBJ1-4; D remains ambiguous. CDR3 length: 16 residues. In germline, CDR1 is LGHNA, CDR2 YNFKEQ. DNA of the CDR3: TGTGCCAGCAGACAAGTATCTGACGGCCCCATTGAAAAACTGTTTTTT. It specifies CASRQVSDGPIEKLFF.

This clonotype appeared a few times. The chain couples TRBV7-2 to TRBJ2-5; tentative D call: TRBD1 (5 bases). V was clipped by 8 bases and J by 9 bases, with 19 bases between them. This CDR3 region has 13 residues. Per germline, CDR1 SGHTA and CDR2 FQGNSA. CDR3 bases: TGTGCCAGCCTGGCAGCAGGGCCCGGAGCCCAGTACTTC. This codes for CASLAAGPGAQYF.

The chain carries TRBV7-9 and TRBJ2-3, with D perhaps being TRBD1 or TRBD2 (5 bases each). Trimming shortened V by 4 bases and J by 0 bases, and 17 bases separated the two germline ends. The CDR3 runs to 17 residues. CDR1 is SEHNR, CDR2 FQNEAQ, per germline (reference sequence). The CDR3 is CASSSRNTGGSTDTQYF. Written as DNA, the CDR3 is TGTGCCAGCAGCTCGCGTAACACAGGAGGAAGCACAGATACGCAGTATTTT.

This clonotype turned up a few times. This chain uses TRBV7-9 with TRBJ2-3, with a weak D call TRBD1 (6 bases). The germline V and J ends were trimmed by 1 base and 7 bases, with 12 bases remaining between them. The CDR3 contains 14 residues. Looked up from germline, CDR1 is SEHNR and CDR2 is FQNEAQ (reference sequence). The CDR3: CASSLVGTTNTQYF. The CDR3 DNA follows: TGTGCCAGCAGCTTAGTAGGGACAACGAATACGCAGTATTTT. Based on the CDR3 plus reference TRBV7-9 and TRBJ2-3, the full variable domain is DTGVSQNPRHKITKRGQNVTFRCDPISEHNRLYWYRQTLGQGPEFLTYFQNEAQLEKSRLLSDRFSAERPKGSFSTLEIQRTEQGDSAMYLCASSLVGTTNTQYFGPGTRLTVL.

The genes are TRBV24-1 and TRBJ2-2; 11 bases are shared with TRBD1. J gave up 4 bases and V 4 bases, and 4 bases lay outside the gene matches. CDR3 size: 16 residues. Germline CDR1 is KGHDR and CDR2 is SFDVKD. DNA for the CDR3: TGTGCCACCAGTGACACCGGGACAGGGGGCACCGGGGAGCTGTTTTTT. It encodes CATSDTGTGGTGELFF.

This clonotype was observed a handful of times. V is TRBV12-3 or TRBV12-4 and J is TRBJ2-1, with TRBD2 matching over 8 bases. The V gene end was trimmed by 3 bases and the J gene end by 8 bases; junction bases not matched to a gene: 6. This CDR3 is 14 amino acids long. Written as DNA, the CDR3 is TGTGCCAGCAGTTTCCGACTAGCGAGCGATGAGCAGTTCTTC. This translates into CASSFRLASDEQFF.

This clonotype was picked up a small number of times. This chain joins TRBV5-6 and TRBJ1-6, with TRBD1 identical over 7 bases. Germline V gene lookup returns CDR1 SGHDT and CDR2 YYEEEE. This CDR3 has 17 amino acids. The V gene end was trimmed by 4 bases and the J gene end by 7 bases; junction bases not matched to a gene: 14. The CDR3 region is CASSISPTGVGNSPLHF. CDR3 in DNA: TGTGCCAGCAGCATCTCCCCCACAGGGGTCGGAAATTCACCCCTCCACTTT.

This clonotype was seen a handful of times. The rearrangement links TRBV7-2 to TRBJ1-3; the D gene is possibly TRBD1 (5 bases). This CDR3 has 14 amino acids. CDR1 is SGHTA, CDR2 FQGNSA, per germline. The V end lost 5 bases, the J end lost 2 bases, and 10 bases lay between the germline ends. The CDR3 DNA sequence: TGTGCCAGCAGCACGGGGACGACTGGAAACACCATATATTTT. Its translation is CASSTGTTGNTIYF.

This clonotype was detected a few times. V usage is TRBV6-2 or TRBV6-3 and J usage is TRBJ2-1; TRBD1 matches 9 bases. This CDR3 spans 16 amino acids. V gave up 6 bases and J gave up 1 base; unmatched junction bases: 7. Germline CDR1 MNHEY, CDR2 SVGEGT. The CDR3 bases are TGTGCCAGCAGGCCTCAGACAGGGGGGTCCTACAATGAGCAGTTCTTC. It yields the protein CASRPQTGGSYNEQFF.

This clonotype was counted a few times. This rearrangement joins TRBV28 to TRBJ2-7; 9 bases are a match to TRBD1. Germline CDR1 MDHEN, CDR2 SYDVKM. Trimming took 6 bases from V and 6 from J; bases not matched to a gene: 12. This CDR3 has 15 residues. The CDR3 region has the DNA TGTGCCAGCAGAAAAGGGGGGGACAGGGCCGTCGAGCAGTACGTC. Protein product: CASRKGGDRAVEQYV.